One sample yielded the 22 T cell receptor beta chains listed below, sequenced in a study of shared clonotypes between healthy human individuals. Terminally differentiated effector memory CD45RA+ cells were excluded by CCR7 positive selection of CD45RO-negative cells. Sequenced by immunoSEQ multiplex PCR; TCRdb stores in-frame clones only, minus some. Of about 2,100,000 clones in the sample, about 93% are singletons; the top ten hold around 1.7%. Sequencing was done on a sample of naive CD8+ T cells from PBMCs. Source of these receptors: a man between 18 and 35 years old in good health. Some clones in this sample may be carry-over from other donors' samples.

CDR3 loop: CASSFPGLAGMQETQYF. The DNA for the CDR3 is TGTGCCAGCAGCTTTCCTGGACTAGCGGGGATGCAAGAGACCCAGTACTTC. The chain joins TRBV7-9 to TRBJ2-5; 12 nucleotides align to TRBD2. Germline V gene lookup returns CDR1 SEHNR and CDR2 FQNEAQ (reference sequence). This CDR3 contains 17 residues. Trimming at V came to 3 bases and at J to 2 bases, leaving 7 bases not matched to a gene.

The V call is TRBV5-1, the J call TRBJ2-2, with TRBD2 matching 10 bases. Germline V gene lookup returns CDR1 SGHRS and CDR2 YFSETQ. CDR3 length: 16 residues. V was pared by 3 bases and J by 6 bases, with 8 bases of the junction left unmatched. The CDR3 coding sequence is TGCGCCAGCAGCTGGAGTAAGCGGGAGGGGCCCGGGGAGCTGTTTTTT. Translating gives CASSWSKREGPGELFF.

The V call is TRBV9, the J call TRBJ1-1; 9 positions agree with TRBD1. V gave up 2 bases and J gave up 3 bases; unmatched junction bases: 11. CDR1 is SGDLS, CDR2 YYNGEE, per germline. The CDR3 sequence is 17 residues long. CDR3: CASSVGQGPLLDTEAFF. As DNA, the CDR3 is TGTGCCAGCAGCGTTGGACAGGGGCCCCTTCTTGACACTGAAGCTTTCTTT.

The chain couples TRBV7-2 to TRBJ1-2, with 9 bases that match TRBD1. The ends lost 4 bases at V and 8 bases at J; junction bases unmatched: 8. The CDR3 sequence is 14 residues long. CDR1 SGHTA and CDR2 FQGNSA come from the germline V gene. Here the CDR3 DNA reads TGTGCCAGCAGCTGGACAGGGGAGGGGAGCGGCTACACCTTC. It specifies CASSWTGEGSGYTF.

J is TRBJ2-7 and V is TRBV4-1; D remains ambiguous. Germline V gene data show CDR1 as MGHRA and CDR2 as YSYEKL. V lost 0 bases to trimming and J lost 5 bases, with 17 bases between them. The CDR3 loop spans 16 amino acids. This CDR3 reads CASSQDRIRSSDEQYF. The CDR3 DNA sequence: TGCGCCAGCAGCCAAGATCGGATCAGGTCCAGTGACGAGCAGTACTTC.

V usage is TRBV13 and J usage is TRBJ2-7; TRBD1 matches at 9 bases. CDR3 length: 15 amino acids. V shed 5 bases and J 1 base; nucleotides not matched to a gene: 6. From germline, CDR1 is PRHDT and CDR2 FYEKMQ (reference sequence). The DNA for the CDR3 is TGTGCCAGCAGCCCGGGACAGGGTGATTCCTACGAGCAGTACTTC. Its translation is CASSPGQGDSYEQYF.

V and J are TRBV19 and TRBJ1-5; D possibly corresponds to TRBD1 (5 bases). CDR3 length: 16 residues. Trimming pared 3 bases from V and 7 bases from J, leaving 19 bases between. CDR1 and CDR2 (germline): LNHDA, SQIVND (reference sequence). CDR3 bases: TGTGCCAGTAGTATGTCCAGGGCCTTAGCCGGACAGCCCCAGCATTTT. It specifies CASSMSRALAGQPQHF.

This chain links TRBV19 with TRBJ2-2; the match to TRBD1 covers 9 bases. Per germline, CDR1 LNHDA and CDR2 SQIVND (reference sequence). V shed 5 bases, J shed 6 bases, and the junction held 10 bases outside the gene matches. The CDR3 is 16 residues long. The CDR3 DNA reads TGTGCCAGTAGTCCAGGGGACAGGGTTATTCCCGGGGAGCTGTTTTTT. This sequence encodes CASSPGDRVIPGELFF. Complete variable domain (other parts from reference TRBV19 and TRBJ2-2): DGGITQSPKYLFRKEGQNVTLSCEQNLNHDAMYWYRQDPGQGLRLIYYSQIVNDFQKGDIAEGYSVSREKKESFPLTVTSAQKNPTAFYLCASSPGDRVIPGELFFGEGSRLTVL.

The V and J genes are TRBV14 and TRBJ2-1; 9 bases fit TRBD2. Germline CDR1 reads SGHDN; CDR2 reads FVKESK. This CDR3 is 14 amino acids long. Germline trimming cut 6 bases from V and 7 bases from J; bases unmatched to any gene: 7. The CDR3 loop is CASSGVAGANEQFF. Here the CDR3 DNA reads TGTGCCAGCAGTGGGGTAGCGGGAGCGAATGAGCAGTTCTTC.

This chain links TRBV2 with TRBJ2-7; weak D call: TRBD2 (6 bases). The CDR3 has 12 amino acids. CDR1 SNHLY and CDR2 FYNNEI come from the germline V gene. V lost 3 bases and J lost 7, with 10 bases in between. For the CDR3, the DNA is TGTGCCAGCAGTGATGGGACTGTTGAGCAGTACTTC. Its translation is CASSDGTVEQYF.

The chain employs TRBV29-1 and TRBJ1-2; D gene uncertain. CDR3 length: 11 amino acids. V dropped 6 bases and J dropped 4 bases, with 9 bases sitting between them. CDR1 and CDR2 from the germline V gene are SQVTM and ANQGSEA. The CDR3 nucleotides read TGCAGCGTGTGGGATTTCTATGGCTACACCTTC. Its protein product is CSVWDFYGYTF.

The gene calls are TRBV15 and TRBJ2-1, with 8 bases lining up with TRBD2. The V gene end was trimmed by 3 bases and the J gene end by 8 bases; junction bases not matched to a gene: 6. CDR1 is LNHNV, CDR2 YYDKDF, per germline (reference sequence). The CDR3 extends over 14 amino acids. In nucleotides, the CDR3 is TGTGCCACCAGCAGTGGGCTTAGCGGGGATGAGCAGTTCTTC. This codes for CATSSGLSGDEQFF.

This chain joins TRBV19 and TRBJ2-7; TRBD2 matches at 11 bases. V lost 8 bases to trimming and J lost 2 bases; unmatched junction nucleotides: 11. CDR1 LNHDA and CDR2 SQIVND come from the germline V gene (reference sequence). CDR3 size: 16 residues. CDR3 sequence (DNA): TGTGCCAGTGATGCCGGGACTAGCGGAACCCCCTACGAGCAGTACTTC. It translates to CASDAGTSGTPYEQYF.

The chain uses TRBV7-6 and TRBJ2-5; 13 bases map to TRBD2. The J call is uncertain, as TRBJ2-7 better fits the DNA end. Germline V lookup: CDR1 SGHVS, CDR2 FNYEAQ. The CDR3 covers 15 residues. This CDR3 is CASSQRTSGSFEQYF. For the CDR3, the DNA is TGTGCCAGCAGCCAAAGGACTAGCGGGAGTTTCGAGCAGTACTTC.

This chain links TRBV4-1 with TRBJ2-7; TRBD1 agrees at 9 bases. Germline V gives CDR1 MGHRA, CDR2 YSYEKL. This CDR3 has 15 amino acids. With 6 bases clipped from V and 2 bases from J, the junction kept 8 bases outside the gene matches. The CDR3, as DNA: TGCGCCAGCAGACCGGGGACAGGGCGTACCTACGAGCAGTACTTC. This translates into CASRPGTGRTYEQYF.

This chain links TRBV27 with TRBJ2-7; 11 bases are shared with TRBD1. The CDR3 runs to 17 residues. Germline assignment: CDR1 MNHEY and CDR2 SMNVEV (reference sequence). J gave up 7 bases and V 5 bases, and 16 bases lay outside the gene matches. The CDR3 sequence: CASSPRTGGPRGGEQYF. In DNA form, the CDR3 reads TGTGCCAGCAGTCCGCGGACAGGGGGCCCTCGGGGTGGTGAGCAGTACTTC.

In the case of this clone: Other DNA sequences within the sample encode an identical CDR3. The chain couples TRBV5-1 to TRBJ2-7; D is unclear. Germline CDR1 reads SGHRS; CDR2 reads YFSETQ. There are 14 residues in the CDR3. V was clipped by 3 bases and J by 0 bases, with 10 bases between them. CDR3 loop: CASSYGGSSYEQYF. The CDR3 nucleotides are TGCGCCAGCAGCTATGGTGGAAGCTCCTACGAGCAGTACTTC.

V is TRBV7-9 and J is TRBJ1-2; possible D gene TRBD1, 5 bases. The CDR3 totals 14 residues. The germline V and J ends were trimmed by 3 bases and 0 bases, with 8 bases remaining between them. Germline CDR1 and CDR2: SEHNR and FQNEAQ (reference sequence). CDR3 protein: CASSFAGPNYGYTF. Written as DNA, the CDR3 is TGTGCCAGCAGCTTCGCAGGGCCTAACTATGGCTACACCTTC.

The chain couples TRBV9 to TRBJ2-1; D may be TRBD2 (5 bases). In germline, CDR1 is SGDLS, CDR2 YYNGEE. The V end was cut by 3 bases, the J end by 6 bases, with 16 bases between. This CDR3 contains 15 residues. The CDR3 loop reads CASSEGAAPCNEQFF. CDR3 DNA: TGTGCCAGCAGCGAGGGAGCGGCTCCCTGCAATGAGCAGTTCTTC.

The V gene is TRBV2, the J gene TRBJ2-1; TRBD2 aligns across 7 bases. CDR1 and CDR2 from the germline V gene are SNHLY and FYNNEI. Trimming removed 6 bases from V and 8 bases from J; junction bases left unmatched: 16. The CDR3 extends over 16 amino acids. The CDR3 protein is CASRAILAAEADEQFF. The CDR3, as DNA: TGTGCCAGCAGGGCCATCCTAGCGGCGGAGGCGGATGAGCAGTTCTTC.

The chain couples TRBV11-2 to TRBJ2-3; no definite D call. The CDR3 is 13 residues long. V lost 5 bases, J lost 8 bases, and 14 bases lay in between. Germline CDR1 is SGHAT and CDR2 is FQNNGV. The CDR3 here is CASSHLVDPTQYF. CDR3 coding DNA: TGTGCCAGCAGCCATTTAGTGGATCCTACGCAGTATTTT.

This clone occurred once. This sequence joins TRBV19 and TRBJ2-1, with D perhaps TRBD2 (5 bases). Germline-derived CDR1 and CDR2 are LNHDA and SQIVND (reference sequence). V lost 3 bases to trimming and J lost 9 bases, with 18 bases between them. The CDR3 spans 15 residues. Here the CDR3 reads CASSIVAPLIPEQFF. CDR3 sequence (DNA): TGTGCCAGTAGTATCGTAGCGCCCCTGATACCTGAGCAGTTCTTC.